This T cell receptor (beta chain) was observed in a study of a mutant IDH1 vaccine in newly diagnosed glioma. Study at large: Onset of vaccination occurred 4-6 weeks following radiotherapy alone, or with temozolomide cycles. Study-wide results and caveats: The authors found pseudoprogression apparently unrelated to changes in top peripheral T cell clonotypes.

Time point indicated: week 47, end of study. Vaccination used 300 ug of mutant IDH1 20-mer peptide per dose, with topical imiquimod. Patients underwent eight vaccinations, which took place in weeks 1, 3, 5, 7, 11, 15, 19 and 23. About this clone itself: The antigen is unknown.

V lost 0 bases, J lost 0 bases, and 8 bases lay in between. The CDR3 is made up of 15 amino acids. Germline assignment: CDR1 LNHDA and CDR2 SQIVND (reference sequence). TCRdb keeps only in-frame clones here, not all; method: immunoSEQ multiplex PCR. The table shows about 59,000 clones, with roughly four fifths occurring only once. The V call is TRBV19, the J call TRBJ2-5, with no clear D. Sequences were derived from PBMCs, sampled from a glioma patient whose treatment included an IDH1 peptide vaccine. The clonotype originates from a young man with glioma. CDR3 in DNA: TGTGCCAGTAGTATAGATCGGAACAACCAAGAGACCCAGTACTTC. Amino acid sequence: CASSIDRNNQETQYF.